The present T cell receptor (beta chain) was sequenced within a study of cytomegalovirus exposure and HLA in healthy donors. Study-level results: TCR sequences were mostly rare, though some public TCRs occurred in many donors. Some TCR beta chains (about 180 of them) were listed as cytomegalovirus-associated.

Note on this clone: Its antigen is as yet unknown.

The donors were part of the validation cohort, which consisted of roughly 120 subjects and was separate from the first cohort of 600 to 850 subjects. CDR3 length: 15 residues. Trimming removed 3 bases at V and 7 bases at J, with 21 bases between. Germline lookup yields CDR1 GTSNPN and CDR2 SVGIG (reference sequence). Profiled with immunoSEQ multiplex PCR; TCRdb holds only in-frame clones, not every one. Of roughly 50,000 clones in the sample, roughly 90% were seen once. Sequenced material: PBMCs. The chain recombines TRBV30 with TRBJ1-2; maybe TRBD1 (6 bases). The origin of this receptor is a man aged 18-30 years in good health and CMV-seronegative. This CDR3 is CAWRTSGGASSGYTF. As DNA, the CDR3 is TGTGCCTGGAGGACTTCCGGGGGGGCAAGTAGTGGCTACACCTTC.